These 19 T cell receptor beta chains came from one sample sequenced in a study of cytomegalovirus exposure and HLA in healthy donors. The PCR used 60 Vbeta and 13 Jbeta primers. The data were produced by immunoSEQ multiplex PCR, yet TCRdb's version contains in-frame clones alone and is incomplete. The sample holds approximately 240,000 clones; 70% to 85% are singletons and the top ten take 2.7%. The sample consisted of PBMCs. Receptors were obtained from an older woman in good health and CMV-seropositive.

There are a few counts of this clone. V is TRBV7-2 and J is TRBJ2-3; D is unclear. The ends were cut back, 5 bases at V and 0 bases at J, with 6 bases in the middle. The CDR3 runs to 13 residues. Germline CDR1 is SGHTA and CDR2 is FQGNSA. CDR3 amino acids: CASSAESTDTQYF. In DNA, the CDR3 is TGTGCCAGCAGCGCAGAAAGCACAGATACGCAGTATTTT.

This chain connects TRBV5-1 to TRBJ2-7; TRBD1 is a possible D gene (5 bases). The V end was cut by 1 base, the J end by 0 bases, with 14 bases between. The CDR3 consists of 16 residues. The V gene's germline CDR1 is SGHRS and CDR2 YFSETQ. DNA of the CDR3: TGCGCCAGCAGCTTGAGTGGCGCAGGGAACTCCTACGAGCAGTACTTC. The encoded protein is CASSLSGAGNSYEQYF.

This CDR3 reads CAWSGRGSGAQHF. DNA for the CDR3: TGTGCCTGGAGTGGCAGGGGCTCAGGGGCCCAGCATTTT. The chain recombines TRBV30 with TRBJ1-5; D is possibly TRBD1 (6 bases). CDR1 GTSNPN and CDR2 SVGIG come from the germline V gene (reference sequence). V dropped 1 base and J dropped 11 bases, with 15 bases sitting between them. CDR3 length: 13 residues.

The J gene is TRBJ1-3, the V gene TRBV6-1; D not certain. This CDR3 has 15 residues. Trimming removed 4 bases from V and 4 bases from J, with 14 bases in between. The germline gives CDR1 MNHNS, CDR2 SASEGT. The CDR3 loop reads CASSASDTEGNTIYF. In nucleotides, the CDR3 is TGTGCCAGCAGTGCGTCCGATACGGAGGGAAACACCATATATTTT.

The J gene is TRBJ2-3, the V gene TRBV2; 12 nucleotides line up with TRBD2. Per the germline V gene, CDR1 is SNHLY and CDR2 is FYNNEI. The trim removed 4 bases at V and 5 bases at J, leaving 4 bases unmatched. The CDR3 runs 15 residues. This chain's CDR3 is CASSVALAGGDTQYF. The CDR3 DNA is TGTGCCAGCAGTGTGGCACTAGCGGGGGGAGATACGCAGTATTTT.

V and J are TRBV9 and TRBJ2-1, with 9 bases aligning to TRBD2. After removal of 0 bases from V and 7 bases from J, the junction contained 11 bases not matched to a gene. The CDR3 sequence is 17 residues long. The germline gives CDR1 SGDLS, CDR2 YYNGEE. CDR3 amino acids: CASSVGAGGTLGNEQFF. DNA of the CDR3: TGTGCCAGCAGCGTAGGGGCGGGGGGGACCCTAGGGAATGAGCAGTTCTTC.

Only one count was recorded for this clone. The V gene is TRBV4-1, the J gene TRBJ2-5; TRBD2 aligns across 7 bases. The V and J ends lost 2 bases and 4 bases, in that order; junction bases with no gene match: 10. The CDR3 extends over 16 amino acids. Germline CDR1 MGHRA, CDR2 YSYEKL. Here the CDR3 reads CASSQSSAGSSETQYF. DNA for the CDR3: TGCGCCAGCAGCCAAAGCTCAGCGGGATCTTCAGAGACCCAGTACTTC.

V usage is TRBV7-2 and J usage is TRBJ2-5, with 14 bases lining up with TRBD2. There are 16 residues in the CDR3. With 6 bases clipped from V and 3 bases from J, the junction kept 6 bases outside the gene matches. Germline V gene sequence: CDR1 SGHTA, CDR2 FQGNSA. This CDR3 is CASSGLAGGSEETQYF. CDR3 DNA sequence: TGTGCCAGCAGTGGACTAGCGGGGGGTTCGGAAGAGACCCAGTACTTC.

The J gene is TRBJ1-1, the V gene TRBV11-2; TRBD1 matches at 10 bases. CDR1 and CDR2 from the germline V gene are SGHAT and FQNNGV. The CDR3 has 15 residues. After removal of 5 bases from V and 4 bases from J, the junction contained 7 bases not matched to a gene. CDR3 sequence: CASSVGQGGGTEAFF. For the CDR3, the DNA is TGTGCCAGCAGCGTCGGACAGGGGGGCGGCACTGAAGCTTTCTTT.

Only one count was recorded for this clone. A read error may produce the germline difference seen at one junction end. The chain carries TRBV4-2 and TRBJ2-7, with 15 bases matching TRBD2. The CDR3 spans 19 residues. Germline lookup yields CDR1 LGHNA and CDR2 YNFKEQ. The CDR3 spells CACSQEGGTSGGSSYEQYF. The CDR3, as DNA: TGTGCCTGCAGCCAAGAGGGTGGGACTAGCGGGGGGAGCTCCTACGAGCAGTACTTC.

The rearrangement links TRBV9 to TRBJ1-1; maybe TRBD1 (5 bases). Germline V gene data show CDR1 as SGDLS and CDR2 as YYNGEE. The CDR3 extends over 14 amino acids. Trimming removed 4 bases from V and 2 bases from J, with 12 bases in between. CDR3 sequence: CASSPNQGNTEAFF. Written as DNA, the CDR3 is TGTGCCAGCAGCCCAAATCAGGGTAACACTGAAGCTTTCTTT.

The chain carries TRBV14 and TRBJ1-2; perhaps TRBD1 as D (5 bases). The CDR3 totals 16 residues. V gave up 1 base and J gave up 8 bases, with 20 bases separating them. CDR1 SGHDN and CDR2 FVKESK come from the germline V gene. The CDR3 DNA is TGTGCCAGCAGCCAAGGAGGGACTGCTAACTATGGAGGCTACACCTTC. It codes for CASSQGGTANYGGYTF.

The rearrangement uses TRBV6-6 and TRBJ1-2; 7 positions match TRBD1. Germline values: CDR1 MNHNY, CDR2 SVGAGI (reference sequence). Trimming at V came to 5 bases and at J to 0 bases, leaving 0 bases not matched to a gene. The CDR3 has 13 amino acids. The CDR3 DNA follows: TGTGCCAGCAGTGACAGGGCTAACTATGGCTACACCTTC. Translating it yields CASSDRANYGYTF.

V is TRBV15 and J is TRBJ1-2, with TRBD1 identical over 10 bases. Germline lookup yields CDR1 LNHNV and CDR2 YYDKDF (reference sequence). The CDR3 runs 14 residues. After removal of 5 bases from V and 2 bases from J, the junction contained 2 bases not matched to a gene. CDR3 in amino acids: CATSPTGGNYGYTF. The DNA for the CDR3 is TGTGCCACCAGCCCGACAGGGGGCAACTATGGCTACACCTTC.

V usage is TRBV7-9 and J usage is TRBJ1-1; tentative D call: TRBD1 (5 bases). Trimming took off 1 base at V and 6 bases at J, with 12 bases between the two ends. CDR3 length: 14 amino acids. CDR1 SEHNR and CDR2 FQNEAQ come from the germline V gene (reference sequence). The CDR3 nucleotides are TGTGCCAGCAGCTTAGGACAGCATGGTTCTGAAGCTTTCTTT. Its protein product is CASSLGQHGSEAFF.

This chain uses TRBV6-1 with TRBJ1-1; D is unresolved. V shed 5 bases and J shed 4 bases, with 11 bases lying between them. This CDR3 contains 13 residues. Germline lookup yields CDR1 MNHNS and CDR2 SASEGT. Written as DNA, the CDR3 is TGTGCCAGCAGTCCTCTATCCGTCACTGAAGCTTTCTTT. It specifies CASSPLSVTEAFF.

This chain uses TRBV28 with TRBJ1-4; a possible D gene is TRBD1 (6 bases). V lost 3 bases and J lost 4, with 12 bases in between. The CDR3 extends over 15 amino acids. Germline V gene lookup returns CDR1 MDHEN and CDR2 SYDVKM. The DNA for the CDR3 is TGTGCCAGCAGTTTGGGGGGGCAGAATAATGAAAAACTGTTTTTT. Amino acid sequence: CASSLGGQNNEKLFF. Full variable domain (remainder filled in from reference TRBV28 and TRBJ1-4): DVKVTQSSRYLVKRTGEKVFLECVQDMDHENMFWYRQDPGLGLRLIYFSYDVKMKEKGDIPEGYSVSREKKERFSLILESASTNQTSMYLCASSLGGQNNEKLFFGSGTQLSVL.

V and J are TRBV2 and TRBJ2-7; no reliable D call. The CDR3 is 14 residues long. Germline V gene lookup returns CDR1 SNHLY and CDR2 FYNNEI. Trimming removed 3 bases at V and 5 bases at J, with 14 bases between. The CDR3 sequence is CASSEGTRWHEQYF. The DNA for the CDR3 is TGTGCCAGCAGTGAGGGCACAAGATGGCACGAGCAGTACTTC.

The table lists this clone with a count of one. The gene calls are TRBV5-6 and TRBJ2-5, with TRBD2 matching over 14 bases. CDR1 and CDR2 from the germline V gene are SGHDT and YYEEEE. The CDR3 covers 17 residues. After removal of 5 bases from V and 5 bases from J, the junction contained 11 bases not matched to a gene. CDR3 nucleotides: TGTGCCAGCAGGTCCCGACTAGCGGGGGGGCCTGGGGAGACCCAGTACTTC. Translated, it gives CASRSRLAGGPGETQYF.